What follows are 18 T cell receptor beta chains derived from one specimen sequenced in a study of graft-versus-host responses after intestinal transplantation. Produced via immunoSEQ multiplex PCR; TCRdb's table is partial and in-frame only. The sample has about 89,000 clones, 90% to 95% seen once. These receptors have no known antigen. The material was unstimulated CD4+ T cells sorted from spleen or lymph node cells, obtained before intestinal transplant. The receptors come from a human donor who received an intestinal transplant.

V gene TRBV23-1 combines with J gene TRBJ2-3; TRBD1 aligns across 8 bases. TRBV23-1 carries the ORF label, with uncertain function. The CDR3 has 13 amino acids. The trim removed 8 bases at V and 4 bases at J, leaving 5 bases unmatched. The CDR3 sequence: CASGQGKPDTQYF. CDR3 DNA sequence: TGCGCCAGCGGACAGGGAAAGCCAGATACGCAGTATTTT.

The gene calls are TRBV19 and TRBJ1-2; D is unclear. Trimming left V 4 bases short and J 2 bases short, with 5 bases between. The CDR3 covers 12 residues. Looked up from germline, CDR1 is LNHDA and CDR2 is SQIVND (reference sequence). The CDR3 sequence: CASSKQNYGYTF. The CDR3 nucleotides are TGTGCCAGTAGTAAACAGAACTATGGCTACACCTTC.

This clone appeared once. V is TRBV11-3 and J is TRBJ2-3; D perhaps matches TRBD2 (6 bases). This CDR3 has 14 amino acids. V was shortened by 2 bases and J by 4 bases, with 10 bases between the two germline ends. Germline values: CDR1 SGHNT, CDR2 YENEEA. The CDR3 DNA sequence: TGTGCCAGCAGCTTATCACTAGCCCCAGATACGCAGTATTTT. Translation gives CASSLSLAPDTQYF.

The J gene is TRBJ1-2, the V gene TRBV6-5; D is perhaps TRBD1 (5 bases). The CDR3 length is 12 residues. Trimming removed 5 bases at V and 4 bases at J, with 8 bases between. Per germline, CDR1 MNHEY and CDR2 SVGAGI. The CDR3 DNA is TGTGCCAGCAGTGGGGGGGTCTATGGCTACACCTTC. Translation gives CASSGGVYGYTF.

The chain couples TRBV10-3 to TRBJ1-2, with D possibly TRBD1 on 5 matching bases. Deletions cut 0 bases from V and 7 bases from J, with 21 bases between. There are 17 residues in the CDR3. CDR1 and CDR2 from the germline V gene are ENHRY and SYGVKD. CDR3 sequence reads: CAISESPTPGGQSGYTF. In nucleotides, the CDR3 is TGTGCCATCAGTGAGTCGCCTACACCGGGGGGTCAGAGTGGCTACACCTTC.

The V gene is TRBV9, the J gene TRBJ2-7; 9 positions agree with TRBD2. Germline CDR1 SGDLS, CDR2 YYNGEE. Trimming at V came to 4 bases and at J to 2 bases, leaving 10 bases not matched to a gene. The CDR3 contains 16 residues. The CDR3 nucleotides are TGTGCCAGCAGCAAAACGGTGGCGGGGGGGCCCTACGAGCAGTACTTC. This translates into CASSKTVAGGPYEQYF.

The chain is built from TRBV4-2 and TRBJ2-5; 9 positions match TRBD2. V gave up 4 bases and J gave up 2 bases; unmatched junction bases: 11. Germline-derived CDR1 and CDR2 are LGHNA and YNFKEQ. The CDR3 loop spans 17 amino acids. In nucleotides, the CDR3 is TGTGCCAGCAGCCCTCGGGCCAAGCGGGGGGTTCAAGAGACCCAGTACTTC. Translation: CASSPRAKRGVQETQYF.

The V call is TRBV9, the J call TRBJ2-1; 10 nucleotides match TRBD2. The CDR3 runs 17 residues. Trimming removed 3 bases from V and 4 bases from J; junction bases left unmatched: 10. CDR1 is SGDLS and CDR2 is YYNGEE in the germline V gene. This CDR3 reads CASSAYGYSGGYNEQFF. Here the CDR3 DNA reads TGTGCCAGCAGCGCCTATGGATATAGCGGGGGGTACAATGAGCAGTTCTTC.

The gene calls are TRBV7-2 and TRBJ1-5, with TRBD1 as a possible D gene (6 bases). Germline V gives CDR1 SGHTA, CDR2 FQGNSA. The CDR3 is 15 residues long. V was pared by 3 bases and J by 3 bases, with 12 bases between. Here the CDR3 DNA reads TGTGCCAGCAGCTTGGGGGGGGCCAACAATCAGCCCCAGCATTTT. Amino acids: CASSLGGANNQPQHF.

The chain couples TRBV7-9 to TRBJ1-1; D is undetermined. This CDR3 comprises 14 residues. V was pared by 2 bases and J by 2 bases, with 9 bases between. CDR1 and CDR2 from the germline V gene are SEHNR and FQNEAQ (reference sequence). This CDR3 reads CASSLWTSNTEAFF. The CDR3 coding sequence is TGTGCCAGCAGCTTATGGACTTCTAACACTGAAGCTTTCTTT.

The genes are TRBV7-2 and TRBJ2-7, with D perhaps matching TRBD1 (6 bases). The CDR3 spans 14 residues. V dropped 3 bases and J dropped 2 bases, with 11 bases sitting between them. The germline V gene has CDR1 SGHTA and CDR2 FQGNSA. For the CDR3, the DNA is TGTGCCAGCAGCTTCGTTGCAGGGGCCTACGAGCAGTACTTC. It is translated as CASSFVAGAYEQYF.

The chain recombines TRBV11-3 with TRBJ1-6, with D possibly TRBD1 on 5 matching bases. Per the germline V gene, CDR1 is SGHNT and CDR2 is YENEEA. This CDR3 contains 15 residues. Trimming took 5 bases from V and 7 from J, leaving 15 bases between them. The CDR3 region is CASSGAGFDNSPLHF. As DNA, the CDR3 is TGTGCCAGCAGCGGCGCAGGGTTTGACAATTCACCCCTCCACTTT.

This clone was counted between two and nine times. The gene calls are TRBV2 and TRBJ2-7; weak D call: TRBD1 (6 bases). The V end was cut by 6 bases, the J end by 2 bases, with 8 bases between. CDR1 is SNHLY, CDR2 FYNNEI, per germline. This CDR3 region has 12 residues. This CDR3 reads CASRDSAYEQYF. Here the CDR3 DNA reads TGTGCCAGCAGGGACAGTGCCTACGAGCAGTACTTC.

DNA for the CDR3: TGTGCCAGCAGTGAAGGGACAGGGGCCGGGGAGCTGTTTTTT. It is translated as CASSEGTGAGELFF. The V and J genes are TRBV6-1 and TRBJ2-2; TRBD1 matches at 9 bases. Germline-derived CDR1 and CDR2 are MNHNS and SASEGT. V trimming: 1 base; J trimming: 6 bases; junction bases outside the gene matches: 0. The CDR3 length is 14 residues.

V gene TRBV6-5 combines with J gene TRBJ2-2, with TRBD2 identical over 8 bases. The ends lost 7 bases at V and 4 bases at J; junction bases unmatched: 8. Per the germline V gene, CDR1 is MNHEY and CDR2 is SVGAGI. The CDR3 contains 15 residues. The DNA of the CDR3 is TGTGCCAGCACCGAGAGCGGGGGCTTCACCGGGGAGCTGTTTTTT. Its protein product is CASTESGGFTGELFF.

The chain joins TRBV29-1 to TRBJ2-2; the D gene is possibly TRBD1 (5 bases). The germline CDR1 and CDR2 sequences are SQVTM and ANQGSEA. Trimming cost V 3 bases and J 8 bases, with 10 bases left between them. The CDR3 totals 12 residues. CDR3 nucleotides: TGCAGCGTTGACCCAGGGCAGGGGGAGCTGTTTTTT. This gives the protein CSVDPGQGELFF.

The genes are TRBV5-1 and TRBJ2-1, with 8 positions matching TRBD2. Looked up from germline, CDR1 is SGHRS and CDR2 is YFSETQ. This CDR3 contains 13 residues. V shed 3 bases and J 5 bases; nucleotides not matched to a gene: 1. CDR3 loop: CASSSGGHNEQFF. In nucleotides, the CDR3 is TGCGCCAGCAGCTCGGGGGGGCACAATGAGCAGTTCTTC.

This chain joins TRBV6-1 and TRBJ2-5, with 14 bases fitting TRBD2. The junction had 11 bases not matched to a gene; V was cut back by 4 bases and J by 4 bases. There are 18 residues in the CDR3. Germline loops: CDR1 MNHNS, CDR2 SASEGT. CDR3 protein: CASSGRTSGGPYRETQYF. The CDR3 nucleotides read TGTGCCAGCAGTGGACGGACTAGCGGGGGGCCCTACCGAGAGACCCAGTACTTC.